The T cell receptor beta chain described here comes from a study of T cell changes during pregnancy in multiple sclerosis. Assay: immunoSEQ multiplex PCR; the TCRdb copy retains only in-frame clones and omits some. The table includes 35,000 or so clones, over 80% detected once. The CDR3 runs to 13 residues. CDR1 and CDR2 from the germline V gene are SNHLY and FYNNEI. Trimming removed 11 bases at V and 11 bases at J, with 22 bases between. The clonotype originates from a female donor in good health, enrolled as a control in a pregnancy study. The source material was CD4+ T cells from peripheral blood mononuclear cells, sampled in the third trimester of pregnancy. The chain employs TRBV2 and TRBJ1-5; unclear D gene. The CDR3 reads CAGRNSSRAAQHF. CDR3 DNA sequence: TGTGCCGGCCGCAATAGTTCCCGCGCGGCCCAGCATTTT.